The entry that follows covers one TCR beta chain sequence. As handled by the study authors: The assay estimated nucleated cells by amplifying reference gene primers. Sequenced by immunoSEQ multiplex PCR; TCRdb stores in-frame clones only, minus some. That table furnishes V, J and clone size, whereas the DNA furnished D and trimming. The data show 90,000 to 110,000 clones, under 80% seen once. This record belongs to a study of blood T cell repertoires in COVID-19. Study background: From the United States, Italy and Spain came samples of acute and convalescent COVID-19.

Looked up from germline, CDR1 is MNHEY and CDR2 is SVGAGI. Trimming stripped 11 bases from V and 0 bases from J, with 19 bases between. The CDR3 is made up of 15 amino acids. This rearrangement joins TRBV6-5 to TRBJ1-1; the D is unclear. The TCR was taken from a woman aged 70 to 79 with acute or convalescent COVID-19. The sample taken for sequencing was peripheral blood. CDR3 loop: CASNVLGGLNTEAFF. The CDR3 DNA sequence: TGTGCCTCAAATGTATTGGGAGGGTTGAACACTGAAGCTTTCTTT.